The 12 T cell receptor beta chains below all came from one sample that was sequenced in a study of T cell repertoires in cytomegalovirus infection. These TCRs are of unknown antigen specificity. TCRdb reprocessed the reads via MiXCR and lists one record per CDR3 protein. The table shows about 500,000 distinct CDR3 sequences, with 30% to 35% occurring only once. The sample in question was cultured PBMCs, obtained from culture after CMV antigen stimulation. These receptors originate from a human donor in good health (CMV status not recorded). Some clones in this sample may be carry-over from other donors' samples.

V usage is TRBV2 and J usage is TRBJ1-5; TRBD1 is a possible D gene (6 bases). Germline CDR1 reads SNHLY; CDR2 reads FYNNEI. CDR3 length: 11 residues. V was trimmed by 6 bases and J by 9 bases, leaving 9 bases between them. In nucleotides, the CDR3 is TGTGCCAGCAGACTGACAGGGCCCCAGCATTTT. Translation: CASRLTGPQHF.

This clonotype was recorded at least ten times. This chain joins TRBV7-2 and TRBJ1-1; possible D gene TRBD1, 6 bases. The length of the CDR3 is 16 residues. Germline CDR1 is SGHTA and CDR2 is FQGNSA. The V end lost 5 bases, the J end lost 5 bases, and 21 bases lay between the germline ends. The CDR3: CASSPQGWGGGTEAFF. In nucleotides, the CDR3 is TGTGCCAGCAGCCCCCAGGGGTGGGGGGGCGGAACTGAAGCTTTCTTT. Based on the CDR3 plus reference TRBV7-2 and TRBJ1-1, the full variable domain is GAGVSQSPSNKVTEKGKDVELRCDPISGHTALYWYRQSLGQGLEFLIYFQGNSAPDKSGLPSDRFSAERTGGSVSTLTIQRTQQEDSAVYLCASSPQGWGGGTEAFFGQGTRLTVV.

This clonotype was recorded a few times. The chain carries TRBV7-2 and TRBJ2-1, with D maybe TRBD2 (5 bases). CDR1 is SGHTA and CDR2 is FQGNSA in the germline V gene. This CDR3 has 16 residues. Deletions cut 5 bases from V and 5 bases from J, with 19 bases between. The CDR3 loop is CASSPTWRVVNNEQFF. The CDR3 DNA follows: TGTGCCAGCAGCCCCACCTGGCGGGTGGTAAACAATGAGCAGTTCTTC. Full variable domain (rest looked up from reference TRBV7-2 and TRBJ2-1): GAGVSQSPSNKVTEKGKDVELRCDPISGHTALYWYRQSLGQGLEFLIYFQGNSAPDKSGLPSDRFSAERTGGSVSTLTIQRTQQEDSAVYLCASSPTWRVVNNEQFFGPGTRLTVL.

The chain employs TRBV30 and TRBJ1-1; 8 bases fit TRBD1. CDR1 is GTSNPN and CDR2 is SVGIG in the germline V gene (reference sequence). There are 14 residues in the CDR3. Unmatched junction bases numbered 5, after V lost 1 base and J lost 4 bases. Written as DNA, the CDR3 is TGTGCCTGGAGTGAGACCACAGGGGGCACTGAAGCTTTCTTT. It specifies CAWSETTGGTEAFF.

A few counts support this clonotype. This rearrangement joins TRBV7-2 to TRBJ1-6; D is perhaps TRBD1 (6 bases). Trimming took off 0 bases at V and 9 bases at J, with 15 bases between the two ends. The CDR3 loop spans 16 amino acids. CDR1 SGHTA and CDR2 FQGNSA come from the germline V gene. The CDR3 loop is CASSLALPQQGSPLHF. The CDR3 nucleotides are TGTGCCAGCAGCTTAGCGCTGCCGCAACAGGGTTCACCCCTCCACTTT. The complete variable domain, with remaining parts taken from reference TRBV7-2 and TRBJ1-6, reads GAGVSQSPSNKVTEKGKDVELRCDPISGHTALYWYRQSLGQGLEFLIYFQGNSAPDKSGLPSDRFSAERTGGSVSTLTIQRTQQEDSAVYLCASSLALPQQGSPLHFGNGTRLTVT.

V usage is TRBV4-1 and J usage is TRBJ2-7, with 10 bases aligning to TRBD2. The CDR3 sequence is 18 residues long. In germline, CDR1 is MGHRA, CDR2 YSYEKL. Trimming at V came to 0 bases and at J to 1 base, leaving 9 bases not matched to a gene. As DNA, the CDR3 is TGCGCCAGCAGCCAAGATCTTACTAGCGGGACTATTTCCTACGAGCAGTACTTC. Protein sequence: CASSQDLTSGTISYEQYF.

The V and J genes are TRBV6-6 and TRBJ1-3, with D possibly matching TRBD1 (6 bases). The germline gives CDR1 MNHNY, CDR2 SVGAGI (reference sequence). V was cut by 2 bases and J by 3 bases, with 11 bases left in between. The CDR3 has 15 amino acids. The CDR3 here is CASSYGTPLGNTIYF. CDR3 coding DNA: TGTGCCAGCAGTTACGGGACACCCCTTGGAAACACCATATATTTT.

The chain carries TRBV20-1 and TRBJ2-5; tentatively, D is TRBD1 (6 bases). CDR3 length: 16 residues. Germline loops: CDR1 DFQATT, CDR2 SNEGSKA (reference sequence). Trimming left V 3 bases short and J 5 bases short, with 22 bases between. The CDR3: CSASRSWTVRSETQYF. The CDR3 nucleotides are TGCAGTGCTAGCCGTTCCTGGACAGTACGCTCGGAGACCCAGTACTTC.

In this sample, this clonotype turned up a few times. The genes are TRBV27 and TRBJ1-2; D is undetermined. The CDR3 spans 13 residues. V gave up 8 bases and J gave up 4 bases, with 14 bases separating them. Germline-derived CDR1 and CDR2 are MNHEY and SMNVEV (reference sequence). In nucleotides, the CDR3 is TGTGCCAGCTCAGTCCGGGGTGGCTATGGCTACACCTTC. Residues: CASSVRGGYGYTF.

The table lists this clonotype with many counts. The genes are TRBV7-2 and TRBJ1-2; TRBD1 is a possible D gene (6 bases). Per the germline V gene, CDR1 is SGHTA and CDR2 is FQGNSA. The V and J ends lost 5 bases and 5 bases respectively, with 12 bases between them. The CDR3 is made up of 13 amino acids. The CDR3 reads CASSPDSEYGYTF. CDR3 nucleotides: TGTGCCAGCAGCCCGGACAGCGAATATGGCTACACCTTC.

This clonotype was seen more than once but under ten times. The gene calls are TRBV7-9 and TRBJ2-1; no definite D call. This CDR3 is built from 13 residues. Trimming took 5 bases from V and 7 from J, leaving 12 bases between them. The germline V gene encodes CDR1 SEHNR and CDR2 FQNEAQ (reference sequence). CDR3 nucleotide sequence: TGTGCCAGCAGCCCGAGGATGAAAAATGAGCAGTTCTTC. Amino acid sequence: CASSPRMKNEQFF.

This clonotype was seen a single time. The rearrangement links TRBV9 to TRBJ2-3; a weak D match, TRBD2 (5 bases). CDR1 and CDR2 (germline): SGDLS, YYNGEE. Trimming shortened V by 2 bases and J by 4 bases, and 5 bases separated the two germline ends. This CDR3 has 12 residues. The CDR3 region is CASSVSADTQYF. The CDR3 DNA follows: TGTGCCAGCAGCGTTAGCGCAGATACGCAGTATTTT. The full variable domain, its missing parts supplied by reference TRBV9 and TRBJ2-3, is DSGVTQTPKHLITATGQRVTLRCSPRSGDLSVYWYQQSLDQGLQFLIQYYNGEERAKGNILERFSAQQFPDLHSELNLSSLELGDSALYFCASSVSADTQYFGPGTRLTVL.